This TCR beta chain appears in the sequencing data of a study of OX40 agonist ivuxolimab in advanced cancers. Background on the study: Patients received ivuxolimab, an agonistic anti-OX40 (CD134) antibody.

With respect to this clone: Its antigen remains unidentified.

Germline V gene sequence: CDR1 SGHAT, CDR2 FQNNGV. This CDR3 region has 16 residues. Trimming cost V 4 bases and J 6 bases; bases outside gene matches: 7. Study-wide points: Certain nonresponding patients likewise had low normalized T-cell clonal expansion.

Method: immunoSEQ multiplex PCR; TCRdb's copy keeps in-frame clones and lacks some. The sample carries approximately 14,000 clones, 65% to 80% recorded once. The genes are TRBV11-2 and TRBJ1-6; 9 bases fit TRBD1. The sequenced sample was CD4+ or CD8+ T cells sorted from blood, obtained in a trial of the OX40 agonist ivuxolimab. This receptor was obtained from an adult with an advanced solid tumor such as melanoma, head and neck, liver or kidney cancer. The CDR3 loop is CASSSVGDRANSPLHF. DNA of the CDR3: TGTGCCAGCAGCTCCGTAGGGGACAGGGCTAATTCACCCCTCCACTTT.